The 2 T cell receptor beta chains below were found in one sample sequenced in a study of blood T cell repertoires in COVID-19. Clones were read by immunoSEQ multiplex PCR, and TCRdb kept only the in-frame ones, dropping some. The sample yields 85,000 to 130,000 clones, about 82% seen once. The sample comprised peripheral blood. These receptors all come from a man aged 80 or over with COVID-19, enrolled during active disease.

This chain connects TRBV6-5 to TRBJ2-7; the D gene is possibly TRBD2 (5 bases). Trimming removed 4 bases at V and 1 base at J, with 11 bases between. Germline loops: CDR1 MNHEY, CDR2 SVGAGI. CDR3 length: 14 amino acids. The CDR3 spells CASSLGGRSYEQYF. DNA for the CDR3: TGTGCCAGCAGTTTGGGCGGGCGATCCTACGAGCAGTACTTC.

This clone was counted between two and nine times. The chain couples TRBV29-1 to TRBJ2-5; TRBD1 agrees at 10 bases. V lost 6 bases, J lost 2 bases, and 6 bases stayed unmatched. Germline values: CDR1 SQVTM, CDR2 ANQGSEA. CDR3 length equals 14 residues. This CDR3 reads CSVGTGVEQETQYF. In nucleotides, the CDR3 is TGCAGCGTGGGGACAGGGGTTGAGCAAGAGACCCAGTACTTC.